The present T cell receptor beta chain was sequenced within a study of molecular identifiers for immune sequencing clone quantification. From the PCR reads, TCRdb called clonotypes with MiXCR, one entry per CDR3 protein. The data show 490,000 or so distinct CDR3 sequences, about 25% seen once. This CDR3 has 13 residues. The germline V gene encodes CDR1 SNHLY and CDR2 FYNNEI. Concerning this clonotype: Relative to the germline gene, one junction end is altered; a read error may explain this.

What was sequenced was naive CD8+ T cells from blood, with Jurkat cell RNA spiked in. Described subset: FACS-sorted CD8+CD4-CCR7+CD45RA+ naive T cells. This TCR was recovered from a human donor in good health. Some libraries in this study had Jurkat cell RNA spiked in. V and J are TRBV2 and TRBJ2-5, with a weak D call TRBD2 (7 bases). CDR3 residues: CARSGTPGETQYF. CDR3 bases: TGCGCCAGAAGCGGGACACCAGGAGAGACCCAGTACTTC.